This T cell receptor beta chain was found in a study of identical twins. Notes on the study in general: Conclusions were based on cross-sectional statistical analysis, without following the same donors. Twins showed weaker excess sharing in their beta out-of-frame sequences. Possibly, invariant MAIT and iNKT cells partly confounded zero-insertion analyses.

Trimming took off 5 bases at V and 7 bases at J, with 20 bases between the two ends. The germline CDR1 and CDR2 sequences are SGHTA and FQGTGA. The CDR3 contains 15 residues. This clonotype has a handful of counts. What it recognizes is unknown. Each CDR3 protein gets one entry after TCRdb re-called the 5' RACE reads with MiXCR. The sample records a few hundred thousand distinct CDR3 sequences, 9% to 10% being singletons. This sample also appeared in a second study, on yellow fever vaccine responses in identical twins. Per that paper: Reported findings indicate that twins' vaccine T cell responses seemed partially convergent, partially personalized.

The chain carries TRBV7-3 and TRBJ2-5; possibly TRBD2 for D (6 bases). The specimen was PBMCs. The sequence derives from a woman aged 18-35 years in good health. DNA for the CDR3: TGTGCCAGCAGCCCCCGCCCCCGGTTGCGGGGGACCCAGTACTTC. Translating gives CASSPRPRLRGTQYF.